The T cell receptor (beta chain) described here comes from a study of Siglec-9 on CD8 T cells in melanoma (dated by TCRdb to about 2019). For the wider study: Siglec-9 expression on CD8+ T cells and the role of Siglec-9 in regulating T cells in the melanoma tumor microenvironment were investigated in the study.

Overall study results and their limits: Siglec-9 was reported to mark and regulate an effector memory CD8+ T-cell subset that appeared to accumulate within melanoma tumors.

To prepare the library, the immunoSEQ multiplex PCR assay was applied. TCRdb provides this immuneACCESS table in a form limited to in-frame rearrangements. Some clones are lacking; in checked studies, under half of them reflect an unresolved V gene, and why the rest are absent is not known. This sample comprises about 36,000 clones, about 80% of them detected only once. The top ten clones comprise around 1.8% of the sample. This clone came up once. Its antigen is currently not known. The input lacks base qualities; no much larger clone sits a single base away. This sample also contains other DNA sequences that code for the same CDR3. Including cysteine and phenylalanine, the CDR3 has 12 amino acids. Only CDR3 DNA is held: 36 bases, read in frame from base 1. The V and J ends are trimmed by 2 bases and 7 bases, leaving 6 bases between them. Via the germline V gene (reference sequence), CDR1 is MNHEY and CDR2 SMNVEV.

The clonotype was recovered from a human donor in good health. Input material: Siglec-9- CD8+ T cells sorted from blood. In the paper's terms, the cell subset or site label means: CD8 T cells lacking Siglec-9. The V and J genes are TRBV27 and TRBJ2-1, with the D gene not clear enough to name. The CDR3 region has the sequence CASSLIGNEQFF. In nucleotide form, the sequence is TGTGCCAGCAGTTTAATCGGTAATGAGCAGTTCTTC.